Listed below are T cell receptor beta chains from one sample, sequenced in a study of cytomegalovirus exposure and HLA in healthy donors. Some clones are missing from TCRdb's copy, which holds only in-frame ones; the method was immunoSEQ multiplex PCR. In the table there are roughly 150,000 clones, 70% to 90% of which are singletons. The source material was PBMCs. The receptors here all came from a man aged 25-40 years in good health and CMV-seropositive. CDR3s include the opening cysteine and the closing phenylalanine or tryptophan.

TRBJ1-1 TRBV6-5 CASSYMWGGDTEAFF
TRBJ2-1 TRBV6-5 CASSIAGEGYNEQFF
TRBJ2-1 TRBV7-2 CASSLTWAQYNEQFF
TRBJ1-1 TRBV5-4 CASSSPDRFTEAFF
TRBJ1-1 TRBV7-9 CASSSGFATEAFF
TRBJ2-4 TRBV2 CASSATGAKNIQYF
TRBJ2-1 TRBV27 CASRLEMSGANEQFF
TRBJ2-3 TRBV4-3 CASSQDLWGEESTDTQYF
TRBJ2-5 TRBV19 CASSNGRAGKTQYF
TRBJ1-1 TRBV5-1 CASSPRTLNTEAFF
TRBJ1-4 TRBV7-8 CASSLGIRQWAEKLFF
TRBJ1-4 TRBV4-1 CASSQGQFNEKLFF
TRBJ2-5 TRBV5-4 CASSLVAGGPETQYF
TRBJ2-5 TRBV19 CASSIIFEDRGTETQYF
TRBJ1-2 TRBV4-1 CASSHGTGNGYTF
TRBJ1-1 TRBV5-1 CASSLVGQGAEAFF
TRBJ2-2 TRBV6-5 CASSLGAGELFF